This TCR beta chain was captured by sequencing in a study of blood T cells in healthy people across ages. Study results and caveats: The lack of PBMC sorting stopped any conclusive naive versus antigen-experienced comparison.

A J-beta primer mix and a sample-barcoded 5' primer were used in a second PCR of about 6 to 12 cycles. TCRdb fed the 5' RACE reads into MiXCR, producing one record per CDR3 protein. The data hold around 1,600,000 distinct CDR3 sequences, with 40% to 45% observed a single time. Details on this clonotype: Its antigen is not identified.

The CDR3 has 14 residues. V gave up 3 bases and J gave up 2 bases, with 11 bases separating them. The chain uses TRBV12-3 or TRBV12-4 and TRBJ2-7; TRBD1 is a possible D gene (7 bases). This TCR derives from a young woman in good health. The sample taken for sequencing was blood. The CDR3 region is CASSFQGGTYEQYF. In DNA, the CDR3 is TGTGCCAGCAGTTTTCAGGGGGGCACCTACGAGCAGTACTTC.